This TCR beta chain was captured by sequencing in a study of cytomegalovirus exposure and HLA in healthy donors. Study in general: Across some 400 genotyped donors, around 82% landed in the Caucasian-associated ancestry cluster. Study-wide findings and caveats: Association of a missense DCLRE1C variant with TCR beta V- and J-gene trimming was reported in a later analysis. A later analysis showed that HLA-associated TCR beta chains had undergone more clonal expansion than equally common others.

Germline-derived CDR1 and CDR2 are LGHNA and YNFKEQ. There are 15 residues in the CDR3. The V end lost 1 base, the J end lost 1 base, and 10 bases lay between the germline ends. Both 60 Vbeta primers and 13 Jbeta primers went into the PCR. Repertoires were generated with immunoSEQ multiplex PCR, while TCRdb's copy carries only in-frame clones and drops some. The sample has approximately 100,000 clones, roughly two thirds seen once. In its sample, this clone was seen a few times. Its antigen is as yet unknown. The chain links TRBV4-2 to TRBJ1-1; D is uncertain. The sample consisted of PBMCs. The receptor was isolated from a female donor in good health and CMV-seronegative. The CDR3 sequence is CASSQVRVANTEAFF. Here the CDR3 DNA reads TGTGCCAGCAGCCAAGTCCGGGTTGCGAACACTGAAGCTTTCTTT.